This TCR beta chain was retrieved from a study of patients and donors after allogeneic stem cell transplantation. Using its own MiXCR run on the RT-PCR reads, TCRdb lists one record per CDR3 protein. The sample holds about 89,000 distinct CDR3 sequences, approximately 49% seen once. CDR1 is SGHRS and CDR2 is YFSETQ in the germline V gene. V lost 1 base, J lost 4 bases, and 9 bases lay in between. There are 13 residues in the CDR3. The material sequenced was blood, either unsorted or a sorted T cell fraction (not recorded which). The chain employs TRBV5-1 and TRBJ2-7; D remains unclear. This receptor was taken from a human donor who was either an allogeneic HSCT recipient or a stem cell or donor lymphocyte infusion donor (not recorded which). It is not recorded whose cells these are; they may come from a transplant donor. In nucleotides, the CDR3 is TGCGCCAGCAGCTTGACCGAGAGTTACGAGCAGTACTTC. It specifies CASSLTESYEQYF.